This T cell receptor (beta chain) was documented in a study of cytomegalovirus exposure and HLA in healthy donors. PCR amplification relied on 60 Vbeta primers (plus 13 Jbeta primers). TCRdb keeps only in-frame clones here, not all; method: immunoSEQ multiplex PCR. The data show about 120,000 clones, about three fifths seen once. This clone was recorded only once. The clonotype was recovered from a woman between 40 and 55 years old in good health and CMV-seropositive. Specimen: PBMCs.

CDR3 nucleotides: TGTGCCAGCAGCTTCCCGGGACTAGCGGCCAATGAGCAGTTCTTC. This gives the protein CASSFPGLAANEQFF. The chain carries TRBV5-8 and TRBJ2-1; 11 bases are a match to TRBD2. V gave up 2 bases and J gave up 6 bases; unmatched junction bases: 4. Germline lookup yields CDR1 SGHTS and CDR2 YDEGEE. The CDR3 runs 15 residues.